These 21 T cell receptor beta chains were all obtained from the same sample, sequenced in a study of OX40 agonist ivuxolimab in advanced cancers. Here immunoSEQ multiplex PCR was the method, and the copy in TCRdb shows in-frame clones only, minus some. Here the sample spans 80,000 to 90,000 clones, around 80% being singletons. The sequences come from CD4+ or CD8+ T cells sorted from blood, collected in a trial of the OX40 agonist ivuxolimab. All receptors derive from an adult with an advanced solid tumor such as melanoma, head and neck, liver or kidney cancer.

The chain has TRBV30 and TRBJ1-2, with D uncertain. V was clipped by 4 bases and J by 4 bases, with 22 bases between them. CDR1 is GTSNPN and CDR2 is SVGIG in the germline V gene (reference sequence). The CDR3 extends over 16 amino acids. The CDR3 DNA follows: TGTGCCTGGAACGGAGGGAGGAGTTCTCGTAGCTATGGCTACACCTTC. This encodes CAWNGGRSSRSYGYTF.

This sequence joins TRBV5-1 and TRBJ2-7; D possibly uses TRBD1 or TRBD2 (5 bases each). V was cut by 4 bases and J by 4 bases, with 12 bases left in between. Germline V gives CDR1 SGHRS, CDR2 YFSETQ. This CDR3 contains 13 residues. Here the CDR3 DNA reads TGCGCCAGCAGCACAATAGGGGAGTACGAGCAGTACTTC. This codes for CASSTIGEYEQYF.

This clone rates as medium-sized (0.01 to 0.1%). The chain has TRBV6-1 and TRBJ2-7; TRBD1 matches at 9 bases. The CDR3 sequence is 13 residues long. Unmatched junction bases numbered 6, after V lost 8 bases and J lost 4 bases. The germline V gene has CDR1 MNHNS and CDR2 SASEGT. The CDR3 loop reads CASSQGAVYEQYF. The DNA of the CDR3 is TGTGCCAGCTCACAGGGGGCGGTTTACGAGCAGTACTTC.

The V call is TRBV15, the J call TRBJ1-5; possibly TRBD1 for D (6 bases). Trimming pared 5 bases from V and 6 bases from J, leaving 17 bases between. Germline V gene lookup returns CDR1 LNHNV and CDR2 YYDKDF (reference sequence). CDR3 length equals 15 residues. As DNA, the CDR3 is TGTGCCACCAGCTCCCGGGGGCGACATGTTCAGCCCCAGCATTTT. Its protein product is CATSSRGRHVQPQHF.

The chain uses TRBV30 and TRBJ2-7; the match to TRBD2 covers 15 bases. The V gene end was trimmed by 3 bases and the J gene end by 7 bases; junction bases not matched to a gene: 7. CDR3 size: 15 residues. The germline gives CDR1 GTSNPN, CDR2 SVGIG (reference sequence). The chain's CDR3 is CAWRAGLAGGREQYF. For the CDR3, the DNA is TGTGCCTGGAGAGCTGGACTAGCGGGGGGGCGGGAGCAGTACTTC.

The chain has TRBV28 and TRBJ2-7; the D is unclear. V dropped 1 base and J dropped 3 bases, with 7 bases sitting between them. Germline CDR1 and CDR2: MDHEN and SYDVKM. The CDR3 totals 13 residues. Here the CDR3 DNA reads TGTGCCAGCAGTTTATCCGGGCTCTACGAGCAGTACTTC. Translated, it gives CASSLSGLYEQYF.

V gene TRBV7-9 combines with J gene TRBJ1-2; D gene uncertain. V gave up 0 bases and J gave up 1 base, with 12 bases separating them. Per germline, CDR1 SEHNR and CDR2 FQNEAQ (reference sequence). The CDR3 runs to 16 residues. The CDR3 DNA sequence: TGTGCCAGCAGCTTAGCGGTAGGAAACCTTAACTATGGCTACACCTTC. This sequence encodes CASSLAVGNLNYGYTF.

The CDR3 sequence is CASSPTSDRFATNEKLFF. The CDR3 DNA sequence: TGCGCCAGCAGCCCAACCTCGGACAGGTTTGCAACTAATGAAAAACTGTTTTTT. The V gene is TRBV4-1, the J gene TRBJ1-4; 7 bases are shared with TRBD1. V dropped 4 bases and J dropped 0; count of bases not matched to a gene: 11. CDR1 is MGHRA and CDR2 is YSYEKL in the germline V gene. The CDR3 runs to 18 residues.

The chain carries TRBV28 and TRBJ2-3, with TRBD2 matching over 12 bases. In germline, CDR1 is MDHEN, CDR2 SYDVKM. J gave up 4 bases and V 5 bases, and 4 bases lay outside the gene matches. The CDR3 length is 15 residues. CDR3 bases: TGTGCCAGCAGTCTCCTAGCGGGGGGGTCAGATACGCAGTATTTT. Translation: CASSLLAGGSDTQYF.

The J gene is TRBJ2-1, the V gene TRBV20-1; unclear D gene. Trimming shortened V by 3 bases and J by 8 bases, and 8 bases separated the two germline ends. Germline lookup yields CDR1 DFQATT and CDR2 SNEGSKA (reference sequence). The CDR3 runs to 11 residues. In nucleotides, the CDR3 is TGCAGTGCTAGTGGGCGAGATGAGCAGTTCTTC. Its protein product is CSASGRDEQFF.

The CDR3 loop is CASREQGGGADTQYF. DNA for the CDR3: TGTGCCAGCAGAGAGCAGGGCGGAGGGGCAGATACGCAGTATTTT. The gene calls are TRBV28 and TRBJ2-3; TRBD2 is a possible D gene (6 bases). The CDR3 runs to 15 residues. Trimming removed 6 bases at V and 4 bases at J, with 17 bases between. Germline V gene sequence: CDR1 MDHEN, CDR2 SYDVKM.

The V and J genes are TRBV4-1 and TRBJ1-1; unclear D gene. CDR3 length equals 15 residues. The germline V and J ends were trimmed by 4 bases and 1 base, with 13 bases remaining between them. The germline gives CDR1 MGHRA, CDR2 YSYEKL. The CDR3 sequence is CASSRRTRANTEAFF. The CDR3 DNA is TGCGCCAGCAGCCGTAGGACGCGGGCGAACACTGAAGCTTTCTTT.

The chain recombines TRBV9 with TRBJ1-3; no firm D call. The V end was cut by 0 bases, the J end by 3 bases, with 13 bases between. This CDR3 has 16 amino acids. Germline-derived CDR1 and CDR2 are SGDLS and YYNGEE. The CDR3 here is CASSVGSGRSGNTIYF. CDR3 sequence (DNA): TGTGCCAGCAGCGTAGGTTCAGGCCGGAGTGGAAACACCATATATTTT.

The rearrangement links TRBV5-4 to TRBJ2-2; 8 bases align to TRBD1. The germline CDR1 and CDR2 sequences are SGHNT and YYREEE (reference sequence). This CDR3 has 15 residues. V trimming: 0 bases; J trimming: 7 bases; junction bases outside the gene matches: 5. CDR3 amino acids: CASSLGQGAFGELFF. In nucleotides, the CDR3 is TGTGCCAGCAGCTTGGGCCAGGGGGCTTTCGGGGAGCTGTTTTTT.

This clone has just one count. The rearrangement uses TRBV11-2 and TRBJ1-2; 9 bases agree with TRBD1. With V trimmed by 4 bases and J by 8 bases, 5 bases remained unmatched. The CDR3 is 13 residues long. Germline V gene data show CDR1 as SGHAT and CDR2 as FQNNGV. CDR3 nucleotides: TGTGCCAGCAGCTCCGGGACAGGGTTCGGCTACACCTTC. It specifies CASSSGTGFGYTF.

The J gene is TRBJ1-4, the V gene TRBV10-3, with D hard to call. Trimming shortened V by 8 bases and J by 8 bases, and 6 bases separated the two germline ends. CDR3 length: 10 amino acids. Germline-derived CDR1 and CDR2 are ENHRY and SYGVKD. CDR3 protein: CAIGEEKLFF. The CDR3 DNA reads TGTGCCATCGGGGAAGAAAAACTGTTTTTT.

The table lists this clone with a count of one. This chain's CDR3 is CASSQGAGEKLFF. The CDR3 region has the DNA TGTGCCAGCAGCCAGGGGGCCGGGGAAAAACTGTTTTTT. The chain carries TRBV5-4 and TRBJ1-4; 8 bases map to TRBD1. With 4 bases clipped from V and 8 bases from J, the junction kept 4 bases outside the gene matches. Germline V CDR1 and CDR2: SGHNT, YYREEE (reference sequence). The CDR3 has 13 amino acids.

There are a few counts of this clone. This sequence joins TRBV7-9 and TRBJ1-2; D gene uncertain. V lost 7 bases and J lost 7, with 13 bases in between. The germline CDR1 and CDR2 sequences are SEHNR and FQNEAQ (reference sequence). CDR3 length: 12 amino acids. CDR3 amino acids: CASTFPDGGYTF. As DNA, the CDR3 is TGTGCCAGCACATTCCCGGACGGTGGCTACACCTTC.

In regard to this clone: A junction boundary mismatches the germline segment, possibly from a read error. V is TRBV2 and J is TRBJ2-3, with TRBD2 identical over 10 bases. The CDR3 spans 12 residues. Germline values: CDR1 SNHLY, CDR2 FYNNEI. The CDR3 reads CASRLRTSGTRF. The CDR3 nucleotides are TGTGCCAGCAGACTAAGGACTAGCGGTACCAGGTTT.

The table lists this clone with a few counts. This rearrangement joins TRBV7-2 to TRBJ2-7; D not certain. The V gene lost 5 bases and the J gene lost 5 bases, with 13 bases spanning the gap. The CDR3 sequence is 13 residues long. The germline V gene encodes CDR1 SGHTA and CDR2 FQGNSA. The CDR3 protein is CASSPRPGDEQYF. The CDR3 DNA reads TGTGCCAGCAGCCCCCGGCCGGGTGACGAGCAGTACTTC.

This clone appeared once. The V gene is TRBV19, the J gene TRBJ2-3; unclear D gene. CDR1 is LNHDA, CDR2 SQIVND, per germline (reference sequence). The CDR3 loop spans 13 amino acids. V dropped 8 bases and J dropped 2 bases, with 11 bases sitting between them. The CDR3 reads CASSNRNTDTQYF. For the CDR3, the DNA is TGTGCCAGTTCGAACAGAAACACAGATACGCAGTATTTT.